Each of the 8 T cell receptor beta chains below was sequenced from the same sample in a study of blood T cell repertoires in COVID-19. Method: immunoSEQ multiplex PCR; TCRdb's copy keeps in-frame clones and lacks some. The profile covers about 270,000 clones, with around nine tenths appearing a single time and around 1.5% taken by the ten largest. Sequencing input: peripheral blood. Every receptor here comes from a woman aged 60-75 years who had recovered from COVID-19.

V and J are TRBV5-1 and TRBJ2-1, with TRBD2 identical over 11 bases. In germline, CDR1 is SGHRS, CDR2 YFSETQ. Germline trimming cut 7 bases from V and 7 bases from J; bases unmatched to any gene: 10. The CDR3 covers 15 residues. CDR3 region: CASFLAGGSRNEQFF. CDR3 sequence (DNA): TGCGCCAGCTTCCTAGCGGGGGGAAGTCGGAATGAGCAGTTCTTC. The variable domain in full, with the rest retrieved from reference TRBV5-1 and TRBJ2-1, is KAGVTQTPRYLIKTRGQQVTLSCSPISGHRSVSWYQQTPGQGLQFLFEYFSETQRNKGNFPGRFSGRQFSNSRSEMNVSTLELGDSALYLCASFLAGGSRNEQFFGPGTRLTVL.

The rearrangement uses TRBV3-1 (or the pseudogene TRBV3-2) and TRBJ2-3, with TRBD2 matching 9 bases. Germline-derived CDR1 and CDR2 are LGHDT and YNNKEL (reference sequence). CDR3 length equals 22 residues. The ends lost 6 bases at V and 11 bases at J; junction bases unmatched: 36. The CDR3 here is CASSQLSGTSHRQRGPAWKQYF. In DNA, the CDR3 is TGTGCCAGCAGTCAACTCTCCGGGACTAGCCACCGACAAAGGGGCCCGGCTTGGAAGCAGTATTTT.

This chain links TRBV21-1 with TRBJ1-2; TRBD1 reflects the table's D call only, with no check against the DNA. TRBV21-1 is flagged as a pseudogene. The CDR3 is 12 residues long. The CDR3 protein is CASSKAYNGYTF. The CDR3 region has the DNA TGTGCCAGCAGCAAAGCGTACAATGGCTACACCTTC.

This clone was observed a few times. Different DNA sequences within this sample yield the same CDR3. This rearrangement joins TRBV7-2 to TRBJ2-3; 8 bases map to TRBD2. Germline V gene sequence: CDR1 SGHTA, CDR2 FQGNSA. The CDR3 length is 17 residues. The trim removed 4 bases at V and 1 base at J, leaving 10 bases unmatched. The CDR3 DNA sequence: TGTGCCAGCAGCTCGACGGGGAGCGGGGGCCGCACAGATACGCAGTATTTT. Protein: CASSSTGSGGRTDTQYF.

The V call is TRBV9, the J call TRBJ1-6, with D possibly being TRBD1 (5 bases). Germline V gene lookup returns CDR1 SGDLS and CDR2 YYNGEE. The CDR3 is made up of 16 amino acids. Trimming removed 3 bases at V and 3 bases at J, with 13 bases between. The CDR3 loop reads CASSAGGRGYNSPLHF. In DNA form, the CDR3 reads TGTGCCAGCAGCGCGGGGGGACGGGGCTATAATTCACCCCTCCACTTT.

This clone was counted once. This sequence joins TRBV7-3 and TRBJ2-1; TRBD2 agrees at 13 bases. The germline V gene encodes CDR1 SGHTA and CDR2 FQGTGA. Trimming cost V 4 bases and J 6 bases; bases outside gene matches: 3. The CDR3 runs to 15 residues. The CDR3 nucleotides read TGTGCCAGCAGCTCGACTAGCGGGGGGAGCAATGAGCAGTTCTTC. Its protein is CASSSTSGGSNEQFF.

The CDR3 coding sequence is TGTGCCAGCAGCTTGAAACAGGGGTGGTACGAGCAGTACTTC. Protein: CASSLKQGWYEQYF. V usage is TRBV5-6 and J usage is TRBJ2-7, with 7 bases aligning to TRBD1. The junction had 5 bases not matched to a gene; V was cut back by 1 base and J by 4 bases. This CDR3 contains 14 residues. Germline-derived CDR1 and CDR2 are SGHDT and YYEEEE.

The chain carries TRBV3-1 (or the pseudogene TRBV3-2) and TRBJ1-2; D is possibly TRBD1 (6 bases). Germline loops: CDR1 LGHDT, CDR2 YNNKEL (reference sequence). Trimming pared 4 bases from V and 2 bases from J, leaving 8 bases between. This CDR3 has 13 residues. The chain's CDR3 is CASSPDRNYGYTF. CDR3 bases: TGTGCCAGCAGCCCGGACAGAAACTATGGCTACACCTTC.